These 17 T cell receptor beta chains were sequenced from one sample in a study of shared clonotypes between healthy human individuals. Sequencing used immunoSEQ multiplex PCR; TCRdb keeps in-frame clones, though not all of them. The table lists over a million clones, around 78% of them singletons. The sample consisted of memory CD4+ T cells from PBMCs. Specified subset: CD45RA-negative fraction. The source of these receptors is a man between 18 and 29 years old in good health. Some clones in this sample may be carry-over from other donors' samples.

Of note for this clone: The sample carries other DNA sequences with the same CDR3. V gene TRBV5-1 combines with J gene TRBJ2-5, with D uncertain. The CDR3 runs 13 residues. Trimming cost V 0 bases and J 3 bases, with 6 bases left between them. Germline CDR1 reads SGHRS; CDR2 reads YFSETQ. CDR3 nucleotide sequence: TGCGCCAGCAGCTTGGCAGTGGAAGAGACCCAGTACTTC. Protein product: CASSLAVEETQYF.

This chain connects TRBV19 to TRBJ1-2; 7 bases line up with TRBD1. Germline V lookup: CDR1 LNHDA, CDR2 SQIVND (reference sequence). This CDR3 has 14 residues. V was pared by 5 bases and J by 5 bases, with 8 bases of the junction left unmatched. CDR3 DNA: TGTGCCAGTAGTTCCACCGGGACAGCTTATGGCTACACCTTC. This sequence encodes CASSSTGTAYGYTF.

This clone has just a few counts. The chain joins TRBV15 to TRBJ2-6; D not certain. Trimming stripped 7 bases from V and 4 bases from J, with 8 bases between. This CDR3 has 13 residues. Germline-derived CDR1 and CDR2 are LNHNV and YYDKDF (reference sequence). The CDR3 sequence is CATIREGANVLTF. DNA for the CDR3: TGTGCCACCATTAGGGAAGGGGCCAACGTCCTGACTTTC.

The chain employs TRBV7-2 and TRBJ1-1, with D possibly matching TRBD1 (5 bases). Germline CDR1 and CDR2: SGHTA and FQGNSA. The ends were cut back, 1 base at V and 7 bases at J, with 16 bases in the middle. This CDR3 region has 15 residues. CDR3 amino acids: CASSLVDGGLGEAFF. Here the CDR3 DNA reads TGTGCCAGCAGCTTAGTGGACGGGGGTCTGGGTGAAGCTTTCTTT. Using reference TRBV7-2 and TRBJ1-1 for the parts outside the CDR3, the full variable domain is GAGVSQSPSNKVTEKGKDVELRCDPISGHTALYWYRQSLGQGLEFLIYFQGNSAPDKSGLPSDRFSAERTGGSVSTLTIQRTQQEDSAVYLCASSLVDGGLGEAFFGQGTRLTVV.

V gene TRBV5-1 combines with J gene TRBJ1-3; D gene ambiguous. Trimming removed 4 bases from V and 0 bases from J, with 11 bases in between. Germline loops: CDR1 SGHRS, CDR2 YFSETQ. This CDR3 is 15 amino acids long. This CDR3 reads CASSRLGSSGNTIYF. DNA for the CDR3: TGCGCCAGCAGCCGACTGGGGAGCTCTGGAAACACCATATATTTT.

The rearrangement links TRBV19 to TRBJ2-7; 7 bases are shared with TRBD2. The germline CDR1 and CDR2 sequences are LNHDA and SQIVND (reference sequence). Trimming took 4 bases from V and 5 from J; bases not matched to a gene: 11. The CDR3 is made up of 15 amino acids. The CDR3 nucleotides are TGTGCCAGTAGTAACCAAGCGGGAATTGGAAACGAGCAGTACTTC. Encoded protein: CASSNQAGIGNEQYF. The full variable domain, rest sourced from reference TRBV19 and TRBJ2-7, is DGGITQSPKYLFRKEGQNVTLSCEQNLNHDAMYWYRQDPGQGLRLIYYSQIVNDFQKGDIAEGYSVSREKKESFPLTVTSAQKNPTAFYLCASSNQAGIGNEQYFGPGTRLTVT.

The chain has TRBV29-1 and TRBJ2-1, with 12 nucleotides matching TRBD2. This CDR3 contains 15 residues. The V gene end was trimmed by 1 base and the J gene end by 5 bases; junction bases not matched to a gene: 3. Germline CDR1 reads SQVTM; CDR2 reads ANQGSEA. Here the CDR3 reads CSVEVGTSGHNEQFF. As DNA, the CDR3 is TGCAGCGTTGAAGTCGGGACTAGCGGGCACAATGAGCAGTTCTTC.

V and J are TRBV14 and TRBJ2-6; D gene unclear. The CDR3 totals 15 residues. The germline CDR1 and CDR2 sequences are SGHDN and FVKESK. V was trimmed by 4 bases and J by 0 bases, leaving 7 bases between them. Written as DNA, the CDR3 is TGTGCCAGCAGCCCGTGGGGCTCTGGGGCCAACGTCCTGACTTTC. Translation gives CASSPWGSGANVLTF.

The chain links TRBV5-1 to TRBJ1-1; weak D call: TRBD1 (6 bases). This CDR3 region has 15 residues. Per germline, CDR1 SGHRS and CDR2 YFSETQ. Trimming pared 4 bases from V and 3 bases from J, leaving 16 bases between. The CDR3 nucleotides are TGCGCCAGCAGCCTACTTGGGACATCGGACACTGAAGCTTTCTTT. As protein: CASSLLGTSDTEAFF.

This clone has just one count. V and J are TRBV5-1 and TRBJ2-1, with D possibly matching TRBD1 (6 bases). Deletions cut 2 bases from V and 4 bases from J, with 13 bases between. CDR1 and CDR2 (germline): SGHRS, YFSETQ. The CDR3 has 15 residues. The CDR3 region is CASSLTMTGYNEQFF. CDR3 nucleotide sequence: TGCGCCAGCAGCTTAACGATGACAGGATACAATGAGCAGTTCTTC.

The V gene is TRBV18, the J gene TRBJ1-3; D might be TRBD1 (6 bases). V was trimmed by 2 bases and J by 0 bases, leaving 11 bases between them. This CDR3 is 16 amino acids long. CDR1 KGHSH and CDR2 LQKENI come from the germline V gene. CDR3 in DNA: TGTGCCAGCTCACCAGGGGGCCCCATCTCTGGAAACACCATATATTTT. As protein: CASSPGGPISGNTIYF.

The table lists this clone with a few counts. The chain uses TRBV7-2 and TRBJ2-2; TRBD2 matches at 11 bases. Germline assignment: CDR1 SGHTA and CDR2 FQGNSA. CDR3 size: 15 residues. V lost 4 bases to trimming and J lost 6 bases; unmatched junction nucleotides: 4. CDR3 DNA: TGTGCCAGCAGCTCCCTAGCGGGAGGCTCCGGGGAGCTGTTTTTT. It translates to CASSSLAGGSGELFF.

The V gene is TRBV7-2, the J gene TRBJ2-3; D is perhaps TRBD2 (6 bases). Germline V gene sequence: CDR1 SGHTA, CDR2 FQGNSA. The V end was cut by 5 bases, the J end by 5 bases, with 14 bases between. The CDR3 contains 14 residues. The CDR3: CASSPRWGGDTQYF. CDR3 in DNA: TGTGCCAGCAGCCCCCGCTGGGGAGGAGATACGCAGTATTTT.

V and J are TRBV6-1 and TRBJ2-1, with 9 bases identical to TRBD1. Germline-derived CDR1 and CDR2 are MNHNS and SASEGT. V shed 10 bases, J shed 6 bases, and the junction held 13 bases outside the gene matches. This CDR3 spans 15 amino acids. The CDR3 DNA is TGTGCCATCCTACGAACGGGGACAGGGACCAATGAGCAGTTCTTC. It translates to CAILRTGTGTNEQFF.

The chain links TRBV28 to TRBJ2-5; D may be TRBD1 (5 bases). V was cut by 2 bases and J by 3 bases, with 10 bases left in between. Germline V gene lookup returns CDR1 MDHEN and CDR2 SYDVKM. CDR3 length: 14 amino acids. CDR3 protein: CASSLRGREETQYF. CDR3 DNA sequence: TGTGCCAGCAGTTTAAGGGGTCGCGAAGAGACCCAGTACTTC.

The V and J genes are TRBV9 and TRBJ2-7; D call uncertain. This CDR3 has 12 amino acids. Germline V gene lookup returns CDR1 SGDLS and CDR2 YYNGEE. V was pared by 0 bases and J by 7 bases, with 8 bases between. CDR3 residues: CASSVGVGEQYF. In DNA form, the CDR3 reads TGTGCCAGCAGCGTAGGGGTGGGAGAGCAGTACTTC.

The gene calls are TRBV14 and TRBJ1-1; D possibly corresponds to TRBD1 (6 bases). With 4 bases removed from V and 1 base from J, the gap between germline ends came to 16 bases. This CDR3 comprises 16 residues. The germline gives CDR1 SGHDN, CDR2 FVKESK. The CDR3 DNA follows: TGTGCCAGCAGCCTAAGGGGGGACTCGGCGAACACTGAAGCTTTCTTT. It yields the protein CASSLRGDSANTEAFF.